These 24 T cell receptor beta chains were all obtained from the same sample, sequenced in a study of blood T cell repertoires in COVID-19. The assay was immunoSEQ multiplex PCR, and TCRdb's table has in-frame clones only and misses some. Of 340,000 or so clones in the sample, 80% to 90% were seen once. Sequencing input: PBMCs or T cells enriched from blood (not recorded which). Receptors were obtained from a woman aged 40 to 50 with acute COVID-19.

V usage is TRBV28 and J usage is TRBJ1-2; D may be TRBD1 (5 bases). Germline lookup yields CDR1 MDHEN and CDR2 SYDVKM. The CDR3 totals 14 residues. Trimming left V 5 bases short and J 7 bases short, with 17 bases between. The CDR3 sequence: CASSRDFRAFGYTF. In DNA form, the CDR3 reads TGTGCCAGCAGTCGAGACTTCAGGGCTTTTGGCTACACCTTC.

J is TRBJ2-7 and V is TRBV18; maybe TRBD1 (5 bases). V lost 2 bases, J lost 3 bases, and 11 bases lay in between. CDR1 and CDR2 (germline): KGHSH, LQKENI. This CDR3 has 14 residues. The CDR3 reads CASSPSQGRYEQYF. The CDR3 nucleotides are TGTGCCAGCTCACCAAGCCAGGGTCGCTACGAGCAGTACTTC.

The CDR3 spells CASSPYLSGTGTDTQYF. DNA for the CDR3: TGCGCCAGCAGCCCTTACCTTAGCGGGACAGGCACAGATACGCAGTATTTT. V and J are TRBV4-3 and TRBJ2-3, with D possibly being TRBD2 (8 bases). The germline V and J ends were trimmed by 4 bases and 1 base, with 18 bases remaining between them. The V gene's germline CDR1 is LGHNA and CDR2 YSLEER. There are 17 residues in the CDR3.

The CDR3 reads CASSVLGGNEQFF. The CDR3 DNA reads as TGTGCCAGCAGTGTCCTGGGGGGCAATGAGCAGTTCTTC. The chain employs TRBV2 and TRBJ2-1; possibly TRBD2 for D (6 bases). This CDR3 contains 13 residues. The V gene lost 4 bases and the J gene lost 6 bases, with 10 bases spanning the gap. CDR1 and CDR2 (germline): SNHLY, FYNNEI.

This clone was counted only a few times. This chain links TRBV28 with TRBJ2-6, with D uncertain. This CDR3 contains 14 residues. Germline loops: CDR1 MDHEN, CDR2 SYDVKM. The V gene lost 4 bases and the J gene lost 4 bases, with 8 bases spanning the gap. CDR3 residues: CASSSLLGANVLTF. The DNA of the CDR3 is TGTGCCAGCAGTTCCCTTCTCGGGGCCAACGTCCTGACTTTC.

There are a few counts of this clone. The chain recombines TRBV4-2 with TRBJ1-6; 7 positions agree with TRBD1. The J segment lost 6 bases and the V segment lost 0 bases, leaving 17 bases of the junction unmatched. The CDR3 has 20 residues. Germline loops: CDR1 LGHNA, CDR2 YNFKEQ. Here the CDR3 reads CASSQEALGQRQGGNSPLHF. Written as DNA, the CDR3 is TGTGCCAGCAGCCAAGAGGCCCTGGGACAGCGACAAGGAGGTAATTCACCCCTCCACTTT.

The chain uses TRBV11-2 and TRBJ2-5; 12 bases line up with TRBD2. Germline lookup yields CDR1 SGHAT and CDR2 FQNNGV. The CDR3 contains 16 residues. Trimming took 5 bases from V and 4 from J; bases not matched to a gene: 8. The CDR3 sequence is CASSAGQTSGRETQYF. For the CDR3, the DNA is TGTGCCAGCAGCGCGGGACAGACTAGCGGGAGAGAGACCCAGTACTTC.

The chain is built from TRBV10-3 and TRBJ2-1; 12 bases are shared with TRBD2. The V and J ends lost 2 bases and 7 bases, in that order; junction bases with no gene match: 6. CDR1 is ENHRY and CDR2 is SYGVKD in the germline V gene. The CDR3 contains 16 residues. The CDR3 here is CAISEPTSGRRNEQFF. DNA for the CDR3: TGTGCCATCAGTGAGCCAACTAGCGGGAGGAGAAATGAGCAGTTCTTC.

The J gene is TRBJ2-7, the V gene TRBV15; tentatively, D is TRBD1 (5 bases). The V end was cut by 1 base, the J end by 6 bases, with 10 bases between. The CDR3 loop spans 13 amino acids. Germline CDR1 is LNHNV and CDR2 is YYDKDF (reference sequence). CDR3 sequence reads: CATSRAGQSEQYF. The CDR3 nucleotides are TGTGCCACCAGCAGAGCCGGACAATCCGAGCAGTACTTC. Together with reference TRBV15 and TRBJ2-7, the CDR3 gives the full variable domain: DAMVIQNPRYQVTQFGKPVTLSCSQTLNHNVMYWYQQKSSQAPKLLFHYYDKDFNNEADTPDNFQSRRPNTSFCFLDIRSPGLGDTAMYLCATSRAGQSEQYFGPGTRLTVT.

The CDR3, as DNA: TGTGCCAGTAGCCAACAGGGGTCAGCAGATACGCAGTATTTT. Residues: CASSQQGSADTQYF. The rearrangement links TRBV19 to TRBJ2-3; 7 bases are a match to TRBD1. Losses at the gene ends were 6 bases for V and 4 bases for J; bases not matched to a gene: 7. The CDR3 is 14 residues long. Germline lookup yields CDR1 LNHDA and CDR2 SQIVND (reference sequence).

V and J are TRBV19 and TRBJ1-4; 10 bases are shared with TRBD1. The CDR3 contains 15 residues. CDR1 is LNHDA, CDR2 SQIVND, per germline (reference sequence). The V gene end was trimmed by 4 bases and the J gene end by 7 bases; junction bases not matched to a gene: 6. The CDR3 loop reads CASSRGDRGGEKLFF. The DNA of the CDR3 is TGTGCCAGTAGTAGAGGGGACAGGGGAGGTGAAAAACTGTTTTTT.

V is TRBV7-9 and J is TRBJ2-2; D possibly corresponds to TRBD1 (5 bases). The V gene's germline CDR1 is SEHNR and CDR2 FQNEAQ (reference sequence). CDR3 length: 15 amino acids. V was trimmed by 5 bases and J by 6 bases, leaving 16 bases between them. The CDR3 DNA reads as TGTGCCAGCAGCCCATTCGGAGTCAGGGCCGGGGAGCTGTTTTTT. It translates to CASSPFGVRAGELFF.

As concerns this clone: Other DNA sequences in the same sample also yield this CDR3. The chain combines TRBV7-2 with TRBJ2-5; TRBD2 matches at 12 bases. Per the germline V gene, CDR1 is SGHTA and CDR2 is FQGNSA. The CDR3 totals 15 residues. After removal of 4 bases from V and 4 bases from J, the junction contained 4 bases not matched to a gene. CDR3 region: CASSSSGRAGETQYF. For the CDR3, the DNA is TGTGCCAGCAGCTCTAGCGGGAGGGCAGGAGAGACCCAGTACTTC. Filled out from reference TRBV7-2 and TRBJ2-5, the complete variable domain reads GAGVSQSPSNKVTEKGKDVELRCDPISGHTALYWYRQSLGQGLEFLIYFQGNSAPDKSGLPSDRFSAERTGGSVSTLTIQRTQQEDSAVYLCASSSSGRAGETQYFGPGTRLLVL.

The CDR3 coding sequence is TGTGCCAGCAGTTACTCTGACAGGGGGGTCTATGGCTACACCTTC. Its protein is CASSYSDRGVYGYTF. This chain links TRBV11-2 with TRBJ1-2, with 9 bases matching TRBD1. Germline V gene sequence: CDR1 SGHAT, CDR2 FQNNGV. V was pared by 6 bases and J by 4 bases, with 9 bases of the junction left unmatched. This CDR3 has 15 residues.

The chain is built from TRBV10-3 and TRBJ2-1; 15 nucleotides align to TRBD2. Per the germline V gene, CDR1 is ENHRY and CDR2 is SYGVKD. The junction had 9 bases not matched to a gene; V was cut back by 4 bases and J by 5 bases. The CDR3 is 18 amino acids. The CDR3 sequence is CAISARTSGGAGNNEQFF. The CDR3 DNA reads TGTGCCATCAGTGCCCGGACTAGCGGGGGGGCCGGGAACAATGAGCAGTTCTTC.

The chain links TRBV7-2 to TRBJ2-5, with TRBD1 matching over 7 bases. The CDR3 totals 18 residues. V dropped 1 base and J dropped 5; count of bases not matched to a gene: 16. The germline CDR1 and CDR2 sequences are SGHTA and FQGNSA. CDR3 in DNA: TGTGCCAGCAGCTTAGTCAGATCAGGGACAGTTAACCGGGAGACCCAGTACTTC. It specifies CASSLVRSGTVNRETQYF.

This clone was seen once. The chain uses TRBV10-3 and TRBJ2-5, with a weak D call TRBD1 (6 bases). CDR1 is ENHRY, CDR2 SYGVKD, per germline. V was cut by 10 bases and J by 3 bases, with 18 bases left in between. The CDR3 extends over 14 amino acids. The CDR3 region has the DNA TGTGCCACGGGGTCCAGCAGGGGTGAAGAGACCCAGTACTTC. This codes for CATGSSRGEETQYF.

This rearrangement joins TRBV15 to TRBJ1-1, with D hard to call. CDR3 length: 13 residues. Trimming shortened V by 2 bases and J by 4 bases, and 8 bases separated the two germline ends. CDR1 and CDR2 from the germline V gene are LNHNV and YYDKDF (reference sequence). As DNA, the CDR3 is TGTGCCACCAGCAGATACGCGGGCACTGAAGCTTTCTTT. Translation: CATSRYAGTEAFF.

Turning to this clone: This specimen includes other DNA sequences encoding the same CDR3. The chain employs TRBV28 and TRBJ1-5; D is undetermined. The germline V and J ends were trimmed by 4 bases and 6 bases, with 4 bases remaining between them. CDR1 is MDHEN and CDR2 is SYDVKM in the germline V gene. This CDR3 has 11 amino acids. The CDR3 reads CASSSGQPQHF. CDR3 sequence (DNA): TGTGCCAGCAGTTCCGGTCAGCCCCAGCATTTT.

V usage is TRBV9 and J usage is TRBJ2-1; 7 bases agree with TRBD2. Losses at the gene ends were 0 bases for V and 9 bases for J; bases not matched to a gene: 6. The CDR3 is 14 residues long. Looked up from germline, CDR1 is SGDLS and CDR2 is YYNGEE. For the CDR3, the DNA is TGTGCCAGCAGCGTAGGGTCGGGGAGGGGTGAGCAGTTCTTC. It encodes CASSVGSGRGEQFF.

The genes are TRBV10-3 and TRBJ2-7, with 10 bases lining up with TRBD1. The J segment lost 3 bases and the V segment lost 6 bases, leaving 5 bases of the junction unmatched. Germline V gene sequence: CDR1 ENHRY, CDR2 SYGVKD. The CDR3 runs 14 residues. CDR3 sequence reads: CAIRSGDRGYEQYF. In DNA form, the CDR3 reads TGTGCCATCAGATCAGGGGACAGGGGCTACGAGCAGTACTTC.

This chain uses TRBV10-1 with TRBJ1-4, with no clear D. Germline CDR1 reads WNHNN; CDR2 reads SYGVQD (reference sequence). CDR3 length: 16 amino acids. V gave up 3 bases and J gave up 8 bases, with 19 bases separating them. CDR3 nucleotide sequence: TGCGCCAGCAGTGATTGGCTGATGCGGGCCGGGGAAAAACTGTTTTTT. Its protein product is CASSDWLMRAGEKLFF.

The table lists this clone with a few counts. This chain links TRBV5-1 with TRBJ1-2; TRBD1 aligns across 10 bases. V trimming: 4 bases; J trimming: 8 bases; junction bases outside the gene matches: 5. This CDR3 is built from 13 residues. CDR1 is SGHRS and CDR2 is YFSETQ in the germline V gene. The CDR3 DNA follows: TGCGCCAGCAGCCGACAGGGGGCGGAGGGCTACACCTTC. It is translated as CASSRQGAEGYTF.

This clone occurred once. CDR3 in amino acids: CASSLVAGGSTEAFF. CDR3 nucleotide sequence: TGCGCCAGCAGCCTGGTGGCGGGAGGGAGCACTGAAGCTTTCTTT. V and J are TRBV4-3 and TRBJ1-1, with D hard to call. The CDR3 loop spans 15 amino acids. The V end lost 4 bases, the J end lost 4 bases, and 16 bases lay between the germline ends. Germline V gene sequence: CDR1 LGHNA, CDR2 YSLEER.